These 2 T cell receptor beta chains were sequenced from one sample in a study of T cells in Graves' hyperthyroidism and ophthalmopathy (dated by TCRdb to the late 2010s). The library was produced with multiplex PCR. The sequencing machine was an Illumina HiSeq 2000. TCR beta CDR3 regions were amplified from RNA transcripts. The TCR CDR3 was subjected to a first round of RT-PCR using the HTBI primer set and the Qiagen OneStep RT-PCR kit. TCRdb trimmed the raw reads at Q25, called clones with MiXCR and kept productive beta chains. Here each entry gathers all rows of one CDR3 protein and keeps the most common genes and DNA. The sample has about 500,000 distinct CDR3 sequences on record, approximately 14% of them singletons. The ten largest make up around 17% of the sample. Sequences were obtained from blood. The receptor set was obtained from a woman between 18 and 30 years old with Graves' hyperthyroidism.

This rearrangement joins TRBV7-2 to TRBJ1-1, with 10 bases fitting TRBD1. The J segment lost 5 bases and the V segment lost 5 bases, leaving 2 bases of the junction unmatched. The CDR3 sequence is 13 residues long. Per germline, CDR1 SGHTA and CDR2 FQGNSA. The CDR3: CASSGGQGTEAFF. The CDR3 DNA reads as TGTGCCAGCAGCGGGGGACAGGGGACTGAAGCTTTCTTT.

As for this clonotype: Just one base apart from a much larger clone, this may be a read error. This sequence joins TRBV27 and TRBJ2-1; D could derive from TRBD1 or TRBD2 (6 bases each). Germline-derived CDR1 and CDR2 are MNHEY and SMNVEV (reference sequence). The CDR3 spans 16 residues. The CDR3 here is CASSSAEGGTYNEQSF. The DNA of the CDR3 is TGTGCCAGCAGTTCCGCCGAGGGGGGTACATACAATGAGCAGTCCTTC.